This T cell receptor (beta chain) was identified during a study of blood T cell repertoires in COVID-19. Across the study: COVID-19 samples collected from the United States, Italy and Spain covered acute and convalescent phases. PBMCs, B-cell-depleted T cells, or T cells were the source of the cDNA or gDNA that made up the material.

Trimming cost V 7 bases and J 4 bases, with 25 bases left between them. Germline V gives CDR1 LGHDT, CDR2 YNNKEL (reference sequence). The CDR3 loop spans 17 amino acids. In this sample, this clone turned up once. As processed by the authors: Amplifying reference gene primers gave estimates of nucleated cell counts. Data came from immunoSEQ multiplex PCR; TCRdb stores just in-frame clones and leaves some out. Clone size and the V and J calls come from that table; the DNA yielded D and trimming. This sample carries about 150,000 clones, 65% to 80% of them seen once, and the ten largest clones take around 4%.

Sequencing was done on a sample of peripheral blood. The V call is TRBV3-1 (or the pseudogene TRBV3-2), the J call TRBJ1-1; maybe TRBD1 (6 bases). The clonotype comes from a man in his 60s with acute or convalescent COVID-19. CDR3 in DNA: TGTGCCAGCACCGGGAAGAAGGGGGTCTCGCGCCGCACTGAAGCTTTCTTT. Protein: CASTGKKGVSRRTEAFF.